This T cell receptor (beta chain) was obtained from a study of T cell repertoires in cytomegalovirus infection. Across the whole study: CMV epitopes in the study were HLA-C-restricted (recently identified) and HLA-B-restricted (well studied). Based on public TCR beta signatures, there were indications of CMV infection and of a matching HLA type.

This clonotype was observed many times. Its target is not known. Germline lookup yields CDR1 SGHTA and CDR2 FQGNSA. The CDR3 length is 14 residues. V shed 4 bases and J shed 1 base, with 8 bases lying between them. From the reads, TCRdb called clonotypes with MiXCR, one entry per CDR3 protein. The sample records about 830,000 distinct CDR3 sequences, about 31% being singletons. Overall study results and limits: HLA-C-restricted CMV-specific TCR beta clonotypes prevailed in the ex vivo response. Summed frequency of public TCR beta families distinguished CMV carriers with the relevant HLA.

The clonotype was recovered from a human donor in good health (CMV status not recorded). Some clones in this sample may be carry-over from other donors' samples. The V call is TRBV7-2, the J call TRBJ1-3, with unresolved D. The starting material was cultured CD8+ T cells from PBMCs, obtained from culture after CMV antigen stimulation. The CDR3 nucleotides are TGTGCCAGCAGCTCCAGGAGATCTGGAAACACCATATATTTT. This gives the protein CASSSRRSGNTIYF.